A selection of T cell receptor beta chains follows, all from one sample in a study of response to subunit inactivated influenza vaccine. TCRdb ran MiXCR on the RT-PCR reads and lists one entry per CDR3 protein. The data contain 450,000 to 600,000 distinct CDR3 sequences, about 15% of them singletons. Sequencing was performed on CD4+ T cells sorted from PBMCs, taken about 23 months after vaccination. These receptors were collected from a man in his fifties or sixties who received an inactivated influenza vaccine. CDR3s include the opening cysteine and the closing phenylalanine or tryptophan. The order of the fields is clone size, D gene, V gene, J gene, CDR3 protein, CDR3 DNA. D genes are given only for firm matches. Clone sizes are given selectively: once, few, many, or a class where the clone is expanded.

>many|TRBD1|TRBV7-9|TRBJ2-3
CASSPGVGTAGTDTQYF
TGTGCCAGCAGCCCCGGTGTCGGGACAGCCGGCACAGATACGCAGTATTTT
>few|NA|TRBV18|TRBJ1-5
CASSHSSNQPQHF
TGTGCCAGCTCACATTCTAGCAATCAGCCCCAGCATTTT
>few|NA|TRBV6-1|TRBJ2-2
CASRLAGGSTGELFF
TGTGCCAGCAGACTGGCCGGTGGGTCCACCGGGGAGCTGTTTTTT
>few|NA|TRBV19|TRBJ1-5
CASSMGPLGQPQHF
TGTGCCAGTAGTATGGGCCCTCTCGGGCAGCCCCAGCATTTT
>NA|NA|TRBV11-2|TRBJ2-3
CASSWRSYTDTQYF
TGTGCCAGCAGCTGGAGGAGTTACACAGATACGCAGTATTTT
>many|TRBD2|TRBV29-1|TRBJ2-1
CSVGPSGSSYNEQFF
TGCAGCGTTGGGCCTAGCGGGAGCTCCTACAATGAGCAGTTCTTC
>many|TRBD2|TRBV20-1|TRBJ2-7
CSAHGSGRVNSYEQYF
TGCAGTGCACATGGTAGCGGGAGAGTAAATTCCTACGAGCAGTACTTC
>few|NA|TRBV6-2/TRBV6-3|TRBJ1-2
CASSRREGGYTF
TGTGCCAGCAGTCGCCGGGAGGGCGGCTACACCTTC
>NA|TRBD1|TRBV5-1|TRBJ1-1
CASSLTGFTEAFF
TGCGCCAGCAGCCTGACAGGGTTCACTGAAGCTTTCTTT
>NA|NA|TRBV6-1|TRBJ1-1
CASSEREDTEAFF
TGTGCCAGCAGTGAACGCGAAGACACTGAAGCTTTCTTT
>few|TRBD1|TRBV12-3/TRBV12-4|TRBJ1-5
CASSTGTALYSNQPQHF
TGTGCCAGCAGTACGGGGACAGCCCTGTATAGCAATCAGCCCCAGCATTTT
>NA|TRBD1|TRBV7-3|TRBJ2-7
CASSRTGFDEQYF
TGTGCCAGCAGCCGGACAGGATTCGACGAGCAGTACTTC
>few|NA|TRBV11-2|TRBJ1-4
CASSPGGQEKLFF
TGTGCCAGCAGCCCGGGAGGGCAAGAAAAACTGTTTTTT
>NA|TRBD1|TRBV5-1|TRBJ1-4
CASSLGDRGHEKLFF
TGCGCCAGCAGCTTGGGGGACAGGGGGCATGAAAAACTGTTTTTT
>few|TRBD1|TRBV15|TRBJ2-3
CATSRDRGLADTQYF
TGTGCCACCAGCAGAGACAGGGGGCTAGCAGATACGCAGTATTTT
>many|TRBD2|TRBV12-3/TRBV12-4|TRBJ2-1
CASSSKAGGRAVNEQFF
TGTGCCAGCAGTTCCAAAGCGGGCGGGAGGGCCGTCAATGAGCAGTTCTTC
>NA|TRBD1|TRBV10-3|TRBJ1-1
CAISAGTGGFDTEAFF
TGTGCCATCAGCGCCGGGACAGGGGGCTTTGACACTGAAGCTTTCTTT
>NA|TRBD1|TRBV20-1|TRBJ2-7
CSAYPGQGAREQYF
TGCAGTGCTTATCCGGGACAGGGGGCGAGGGAGCAGTACTTC
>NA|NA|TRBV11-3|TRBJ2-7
CASSLDGNEQYF
TGTGCCAGCAGCCTGGATGGCAACGAGCAGTACTTC
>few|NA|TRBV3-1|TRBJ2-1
CASSQVGGVTEQFF
TGTGCCAGCAGCCAAGTAGGTGGTGTTACTGAGCAGTTCTTC
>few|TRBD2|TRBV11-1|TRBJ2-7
CASSPGTGQRKGGSYEQYF
TGTGCCAGCAGCCCCGGGACTGGACAAAGGAAGGGCGGGAGCTACGAGCAGTACTTC
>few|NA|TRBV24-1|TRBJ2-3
CATSADSDTQYF
TGTGCCACCAGTGCGGACTCAGATACGCAGTATTTT
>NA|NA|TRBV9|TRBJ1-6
CASSGGSGVDNSPLHF
TGTGCCAGCAGCGGGGGATCAGGAGTTGATAATTCACCCCTCCACTTT
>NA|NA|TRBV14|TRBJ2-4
CASSQDWTPNIQYF
TGTGCCAGCAGCCAAGACTGGACACCGAACATTCAGTACTTC
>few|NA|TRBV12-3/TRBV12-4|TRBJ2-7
CASRSSASYEQYF
TGTGCCAGCAGGTCTAGCGCGTCCTACGAGCAGTACTTC
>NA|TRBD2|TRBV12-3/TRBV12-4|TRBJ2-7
CASRGTSIYEQYF
TGTGCCAGCAGGGGGACTAGCATCTACGAGCAGTACTTC
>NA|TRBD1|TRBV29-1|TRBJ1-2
CSVKGQGISREGYTF
TGCAGCGTTAAGGGACAGGGCATAAGTAGGGAGGGCTACACCTTC